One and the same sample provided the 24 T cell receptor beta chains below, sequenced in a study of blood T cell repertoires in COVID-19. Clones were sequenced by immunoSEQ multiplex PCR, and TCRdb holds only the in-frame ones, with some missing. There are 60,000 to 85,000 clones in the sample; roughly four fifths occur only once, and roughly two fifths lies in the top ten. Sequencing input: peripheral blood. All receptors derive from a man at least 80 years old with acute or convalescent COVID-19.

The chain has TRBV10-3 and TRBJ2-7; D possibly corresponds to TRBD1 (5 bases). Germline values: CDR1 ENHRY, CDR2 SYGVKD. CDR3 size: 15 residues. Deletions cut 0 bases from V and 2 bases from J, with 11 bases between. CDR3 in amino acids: CAISESQDPPYEQYF. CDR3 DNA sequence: TGTGCCATCAGTGAGTCACAGGATCCCCCCTACGAGCAGTACTTC.

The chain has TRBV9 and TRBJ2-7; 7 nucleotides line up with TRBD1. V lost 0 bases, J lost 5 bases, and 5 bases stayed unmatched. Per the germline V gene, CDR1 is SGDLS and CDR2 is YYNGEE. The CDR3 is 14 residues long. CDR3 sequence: CASSVAGGPHEQYF. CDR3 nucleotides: TGTGCCAGCAGCGTAGCAGGGGGTCCCCACGAGCAGTACTTC.

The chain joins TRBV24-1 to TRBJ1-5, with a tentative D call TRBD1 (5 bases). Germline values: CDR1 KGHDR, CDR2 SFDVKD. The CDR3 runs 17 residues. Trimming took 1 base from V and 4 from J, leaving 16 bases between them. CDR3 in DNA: TGTGCCACCAGTGATTTTGGCAGGGAAGGGAGGAATCAGCCCCAGCATTTT. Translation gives CATSDFGREGRNQPQHF.

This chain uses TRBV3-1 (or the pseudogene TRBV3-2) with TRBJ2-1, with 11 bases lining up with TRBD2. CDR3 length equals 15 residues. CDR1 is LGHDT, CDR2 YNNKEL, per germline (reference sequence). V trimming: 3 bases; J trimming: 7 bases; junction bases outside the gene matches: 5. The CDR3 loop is CASSQLAGGGNEQFF. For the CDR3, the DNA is TGTGCCAGCAGCCAGCTAGCGGGGGGTGGGAATGAGCAGTTCTTC.

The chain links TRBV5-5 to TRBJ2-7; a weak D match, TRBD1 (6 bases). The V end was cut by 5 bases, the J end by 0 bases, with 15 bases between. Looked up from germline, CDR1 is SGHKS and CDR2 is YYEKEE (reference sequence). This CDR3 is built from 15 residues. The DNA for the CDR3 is TGTGCCAGCAGTCTCAACAGGGCAGGCTCCTACGAGCAGTACTTC. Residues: CASSLNRAGSYEQYF.

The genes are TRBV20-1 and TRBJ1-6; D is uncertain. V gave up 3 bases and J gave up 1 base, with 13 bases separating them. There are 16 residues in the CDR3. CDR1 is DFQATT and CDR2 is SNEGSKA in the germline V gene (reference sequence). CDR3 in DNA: TGCAGTGCTAGTCAGGTTGTTAGGTCCTATAATTCACCCCTCCACTTT. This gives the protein CSASQVVRSYNSPLHF.

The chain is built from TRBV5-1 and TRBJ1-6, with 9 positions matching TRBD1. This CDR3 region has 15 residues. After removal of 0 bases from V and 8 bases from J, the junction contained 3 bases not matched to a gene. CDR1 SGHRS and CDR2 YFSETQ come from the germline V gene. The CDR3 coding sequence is TGCGCCAGCAGCTTGGCCGGGACAGGGTATTCACCCCTCCACTTT. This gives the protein CASSLAGTGYSPLHF.

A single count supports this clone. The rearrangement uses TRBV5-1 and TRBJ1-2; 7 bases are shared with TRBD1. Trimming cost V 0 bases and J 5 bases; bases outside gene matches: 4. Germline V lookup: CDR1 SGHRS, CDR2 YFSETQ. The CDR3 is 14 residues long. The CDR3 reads CASSLGGQTYGYTF. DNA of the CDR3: TGCGCCAGCAGCTTGGGGGGACAGACTTATGGCTACACCTTC.

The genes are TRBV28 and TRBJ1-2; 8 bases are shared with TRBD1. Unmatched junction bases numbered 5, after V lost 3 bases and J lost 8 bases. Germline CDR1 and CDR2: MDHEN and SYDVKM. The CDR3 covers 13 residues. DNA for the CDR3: TGTGCCAGCAGTTTTGGACAGGGCGGGGGCTACACCTTC. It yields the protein CASSFGQGGGYTF.

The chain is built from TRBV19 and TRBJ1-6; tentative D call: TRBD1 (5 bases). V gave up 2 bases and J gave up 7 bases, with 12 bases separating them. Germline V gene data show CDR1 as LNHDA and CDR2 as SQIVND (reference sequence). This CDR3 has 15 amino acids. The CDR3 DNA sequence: TGTGCCAGTAGTATATTTCAACAGGCAAATTCACCCCTCCACTTT. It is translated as CASSIFQQANSPLHF.

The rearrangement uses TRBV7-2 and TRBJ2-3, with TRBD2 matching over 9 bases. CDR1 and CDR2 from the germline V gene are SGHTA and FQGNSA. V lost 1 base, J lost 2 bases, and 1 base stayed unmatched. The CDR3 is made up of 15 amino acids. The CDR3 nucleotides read TGTGCCAGCAGCTTAGGGACTAGCGCCACAGATACGCAGTATTTT. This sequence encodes CASSLGTSATDTQYF.

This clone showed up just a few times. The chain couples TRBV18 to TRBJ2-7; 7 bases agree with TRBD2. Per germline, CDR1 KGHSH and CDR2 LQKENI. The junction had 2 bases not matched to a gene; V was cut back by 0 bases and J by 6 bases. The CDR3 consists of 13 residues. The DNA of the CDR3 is TGTGCCAGCTCACCACCAGCGGGGAGCGAGCAGTACTTC. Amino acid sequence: CASSPPAGSEQYF. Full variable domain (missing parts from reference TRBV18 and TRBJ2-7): NAGVMQNPRHLVRRRGQEARLRCSPMKGHSHVYWYRQLPEEGLKFMVYLQKENIIDESGMPKERFSAEFPKEGPSILRIQQVVRGDSAAYFCASSPPAGSEQYFGPGTRLTVT.

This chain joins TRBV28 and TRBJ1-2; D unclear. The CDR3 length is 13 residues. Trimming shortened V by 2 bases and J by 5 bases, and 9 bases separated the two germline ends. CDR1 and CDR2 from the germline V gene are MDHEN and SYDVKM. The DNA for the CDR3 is TGTGCCAGCAGTTTAGCTGACGGGTATGGCTACACCTTC. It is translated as CASSLADGYGYTF.

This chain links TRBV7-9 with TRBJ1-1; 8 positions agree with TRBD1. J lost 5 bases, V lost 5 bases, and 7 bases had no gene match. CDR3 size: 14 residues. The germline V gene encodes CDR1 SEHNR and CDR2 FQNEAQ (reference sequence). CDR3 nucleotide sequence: TGTGCCAGCAGCCCAAGGACAGGGCAGACTGAAGCTTTCTTT. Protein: CASSPRTGQTEAFF. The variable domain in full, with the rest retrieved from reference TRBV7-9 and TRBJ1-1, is DTGVSQNPRHKITKRGQNVTFRCDPISEHNRLYWYRQTLGQGPEFLTYFQNEAQLEKSRLLSDRFSAERPKGSFSTLEIQRTEQGDSAMYLCASSPRTGQTEAFFGQGTRLTVV.

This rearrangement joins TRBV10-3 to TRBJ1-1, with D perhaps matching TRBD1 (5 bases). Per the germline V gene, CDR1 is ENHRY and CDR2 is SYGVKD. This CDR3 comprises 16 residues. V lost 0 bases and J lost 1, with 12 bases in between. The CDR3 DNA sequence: TGTGCCATCAGTGAGTCCGTTTCGGGGGGGAACACTGAAGCTTTCTTT. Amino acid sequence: CAISESVSGGNTEAFF.

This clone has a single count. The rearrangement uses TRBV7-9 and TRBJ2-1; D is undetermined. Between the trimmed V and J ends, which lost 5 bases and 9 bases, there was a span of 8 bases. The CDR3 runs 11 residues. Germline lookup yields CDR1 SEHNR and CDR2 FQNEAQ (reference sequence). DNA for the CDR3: TGTGCCAGCAGCGCGCTTCGTGAGCAGTTCTTC. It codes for CASSALREQFF. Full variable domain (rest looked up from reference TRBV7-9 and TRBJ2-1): DTGVSQNPRHKITKRGQNVTFRCDPISEHNRLYWYRQTLGQGPEFLTYFQNEAQLEKSRLLSDRFSAERPKGSFSTLEIQRTEQGDSAMYLCASSALREQFFGPGTRLTVL.

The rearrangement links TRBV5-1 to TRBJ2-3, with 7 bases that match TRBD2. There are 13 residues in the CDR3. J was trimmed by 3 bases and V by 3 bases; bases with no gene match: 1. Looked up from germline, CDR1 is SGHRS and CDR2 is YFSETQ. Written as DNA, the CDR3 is TGCGCCAGCAGCTGGCGGGGGACAGATACGCAGTATTTT. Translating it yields CASSWRGTDTQYF.

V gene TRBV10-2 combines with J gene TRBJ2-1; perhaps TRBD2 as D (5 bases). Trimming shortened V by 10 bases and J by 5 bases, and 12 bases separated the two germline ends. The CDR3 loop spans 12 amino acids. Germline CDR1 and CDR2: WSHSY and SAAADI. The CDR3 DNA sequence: TGCGCCATCGAGGACGGGGACAATGAGCAGTTCTTC. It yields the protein CAIEDGDNEQFF.

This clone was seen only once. CDR3 in amino acids: CASSQDLVATDLQETQYF. The DNA for the CDR3 is TGTGCCAGCAGCCAAGATCTCGTAGCGACTGACCTTCAAGAGACCCAGTACTTC. The chain recombines TRBV14 with TRBJ2-5; tentative D call: TRBD2 (5 bases). V lost 0 bases and J lost 2, with 19 bases in between. CDR3 length equals 18 residues. Per germline, CDR1 SGHDN and CDR2 FVKESK.

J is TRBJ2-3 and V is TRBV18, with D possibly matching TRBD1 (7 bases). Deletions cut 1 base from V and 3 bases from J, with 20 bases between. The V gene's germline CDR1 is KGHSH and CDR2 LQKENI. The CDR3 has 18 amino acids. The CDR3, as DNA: TGTGCCAGCTCACCACTGCGACAGGGCAAAGGGGGGACAGATACGCAGTATTTT. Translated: CASSPLRQGKGGTDTQYF.

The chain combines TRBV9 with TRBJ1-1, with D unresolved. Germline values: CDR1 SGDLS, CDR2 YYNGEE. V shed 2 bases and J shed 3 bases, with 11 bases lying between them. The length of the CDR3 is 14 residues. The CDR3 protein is CASSVTGDDTEAFF. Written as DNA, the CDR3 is TGTGCCAGCAGCGTTACCGGGGATGACACTGAAGCTTTCTTT.

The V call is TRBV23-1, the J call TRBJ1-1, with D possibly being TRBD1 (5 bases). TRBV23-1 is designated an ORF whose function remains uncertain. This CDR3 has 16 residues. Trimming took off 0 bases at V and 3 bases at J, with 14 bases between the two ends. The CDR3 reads CASSQSPRGFYTEAFF. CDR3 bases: TGCGCCAGCAGTCAATCCCCCCGGGGGTTCTACACTGAAGCTTTCTTT.

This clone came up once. The CDR3 spells CASTHNPETQYF. The DNA of the CDR3 is TGTGCCAGCACCCACAACCCGGAGACCCAGTACTTC. The chain has TRBV6-6 and TRBJ2-5; D gene uncertain. CDR3 length equals 12 residues. V shed 7 bases and J shed 5 bases, with 11 bases lying between them. Germline V gene lookup returns CDR1 MNHNY and CDR2 SVGAGI (reference sequence).

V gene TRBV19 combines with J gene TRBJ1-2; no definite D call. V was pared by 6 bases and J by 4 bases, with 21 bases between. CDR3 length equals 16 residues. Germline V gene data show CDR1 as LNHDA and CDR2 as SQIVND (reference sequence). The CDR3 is CASRNTPSPRGYGYTF. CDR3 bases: TGTGCCAGTAGAAATACGCCCTCGCCGCGGGGCTATGGCTACACCTTC.